The rows below give T cell receptor beta chains drawn from one sample of a study of T cell repertoires in cytomegalovirus infection. TCRdb itself ran the reads through MiXCR, one entry per CDR3 protein. The sample lists roughly 340,000 distinct CDR3 sequences, under 35% occurring once. These receptors are not linked to any known antigen. Specimen: cultured PBMCs, collected from culture after CMV antigen stimulation. These receptors all come from a human donor in good health (CMV status not recorded). Some clones in this sample may be carry-over from other donors' samples. CDR3s include the opening cysteine and the closing phenylalanine or tryptophan. A D gene is named only where the DNA matches it firmly. Clone size is stated in some rows and not others, as once, few, many or a class when expanded.

d_gene: .
j_gene: TRBJ1-4
v_gene: TRBV4-2
abundance: many
CDR3nt: TGTGCCAGCAGCCCGTGGGGGGGCACTAATGAAAAACTGTTTTTT
CDR3aa: CASSPWGGTNEKLFF

d_gene: TRBD1
j_gene: TRBJ2-3
v_gene: TRBV6-1
abundance: few
CDR3nt: TGTGCCAGCAGGAAGGGACAGGCTACAGATACGCAGTATTTT
CDR3aa: CASRKGQATDTQYF

d_gene: .
j_gene: TRBJ1-2
v_gene: TRBV7-6
abundance: many
CDR3nt: TGTGCCAGCAGCCTACAGGGATCGGGGAATGGCTACACCTTC
CDR3aa: CASSLQGSGNGYTF

d_gene: .
j_gene: TRBJ2-7
v_gene: TRBV4-1
abundance: .
CDR3nt: TGCGCCAGCAGCCAAGCGAATGGCTACGAGCAGTACTTC
CDR3aa: CASSQANGYEQYF

d_gene: .
j_gene: TRBJ1-5
v_gene: TRBV7-8
abundance: .
CDR3nt: TGTGCCAGCAGCTCGAGCTCGGGGGCGACCCATCAGCCCCAGCATTTT
CDR3aa: CASSSSSGATHQPQHF

d_gene: TRBD1
j_gene: TRBJ1-1
v_gene: TRBV3-1
abundance: .
CDR3nt: TGTGCCAGCAGCCCCCATGGGACAGGCCCCACTGAAGCTTTCTTT
CDR3aa: CASSPHGTGPTEAFF

d_gene: TRBD1
j_gene: TRBJ2-2
v_gene: TRBV29-1
abundance: few
CDR3nt: TGCAGCTCGTACGGAGGACAGGGATCCGGGGAGCTGTTTTTT
CDR3aa: CSSYGGQGSGELFF

d_gene: TRBD2
j_gene: TRBJ2-2
v_gene: TRBV11-2
abundance: .
CDR3nt: TGTGCCAGCAGCTTAGCCGGGAGGGAAAACACCGGGGAGCTGTTTTTT
CDR3aa: CASSLAGRENTGELFF

d_gene: .
j_gene: TRBJ2-2
v_gene: TRBV28
abundance: many
CDR3nt: TGTGCCAGCAGTCTTCCTGGACGGCTCAACACCGGGGAGCTGTTTTTT
CDR3aa: CASSLPGRLNTGELFF

d_gene: .
j_gene: TRBJ1-3
v_gene: TRBV6-6
abundance: many
CDR3nt: TGTGCCAGCAGTTACTCGTCAGGGCACACCATATATTTT
CDR3aa: CASSYSSGHTIYF

d_gene: TRBD2
j_gene: TRBJ2-7
v_gene: TRBV28
abundance: few
CDR3nt: TGTGCCAGCAGTTCTCAGCGGGAGTCGGGGGCCTACGAGCAGTACTTC
CDR3aa: CASSSQRESGAYEQYF

d_gene: TRBD1
j_gene: TRBJ1-2
v_gene: TRBV3-1
abundance: few
CDR3nt: TGTGCCAGCAGCTGGATCGGACAGGGATCTTTCTATGGCTACACCTTC
CDR3aa: CASSWIGQGSFYGYTF

d_gene: .
j_gene: TRBJ2-3
v_gene: TRBV24-1
abundance: few
CDR3nt: TGTGCCACCAGTGATTTGGTTGGGGGCCAATCTTCGGATACGCAGTATTTT
CDR3aa: CATSDLVGGQSSDTQYF

d_gene: .
j_gene: TRBJ2-1
v_gene: TRBV7-9
abundance: .
CDR3nt: TGTGCCAGCAGCTCCTCCCTTTCCTACAATGAGCAGTTCTTC
CDR3aa: CASSSSLSYNEQFF

d_gene: TRBD1
j_gene: TRBJ2-1
v_gene: TRBV20-1
abundance: .
CDR3nt: TGCAGTGCTAGGGGACAGGCCTACAATGAGCAGTTCTTC
CDR3aa: CSARGQAYNEQFF

d_gene: .
j_gene: TRBJ2-5
v_gene: TRBV19
abundance: .
CDR3nt: TGTGCCAGTAGTACACAACGGGGATACGAGACCCAGTACTTC
CDR3aa: CASSTQRGYETQYF

d_gene: .
j_gene: TRBJ1-1
v_gene: TRBV20-1
abundance: few
CDR3nt: TGCAGTGCTAGAGTTAACAGCCTACAAGACACTGAAGCTTTCTTT
CDR3aa: CSARVNSLQDTEAFF

d_gene: .
j_gene: TRBJ1-1
v_gene: TRBV19
abundance: .
CDR3nt: TGTGCCAGTAGTGCTACCAGGGAAACTGAAGCTTTCTTT
CDR3aa: CASSATRETEAFF

d_gene: .
j_gene: TRBJ2-5
v_gene: TRBV7-2
abundance: .
CDR3nt: TGTGCCAGCAGCTTAGCCGGGGGCCGGCAAGAGACCCAGTACTTC
CDR3aa: CASSLAGGRQETQYF

d_gene: .
j_gene: TRBJ2-1
v_gene: TRBV6-2/TRBV6-3
abundance: .
CDR3nt: TGTGCCAGCAGTTACTCTAGCCCGGTATGGAATAATGAGCAGTTCTTC
CDR3aa: CASSYSSPVWNNEQFF

d_gene: TRBD2
j_gene: TRBJ2-5
v_gene: TRBV7-4
abundance: .
CDR3nt: TGTGCCAGCAGCTTACTAGCGGGAGCTGGTGAGACCCAGTACTTC
CDR3aa: CASSLLAGAGETQYF

d_gene: .
j_gene: TRBJ1-2
v_gene: TRBV28
abundance: few
CDR3nt: TGTGCCAGCAGTTTATCTATTTTACAGGCCACTGGGTATGGCTACACCTTC
CDR3aa: CASSLSILQATGYGYTF

d_gene: .
j_gene: TRBJ1-6
v_gene: TRBV12-3/TRBV12-4
abundance: few
CDR3nt: TGTGCCAGCAGTCAGCGAGGGAATTCACCCCTCCACTTT
CDR3aa: CASSQRGNSPLHF

d_gene: TRBD2
j_gene: TRBJ2-1
v_gene: TRBV7-2
abundance: few
CDR3nt: TGTGCCAGCAGCCCGACGACTAGCCGTGAGCAGTTCTTC
CDR3aa: CASSPTTSREQFF

d_gene: TRBD2
j_gene: TRBJ2-1
v_gene: TRBV20-1
abundance: few
CDR3nt: TGCAGTTACACCCAAGCGGGAGGCAATGAGCAGTTCTTC
CDR3aa: CSYTQAGGNEQFF

d_gene: .
j_gene: TRBJ2-2
v_gene: TRBV12-3/TRBV12-4
abundance: few
CDR3nt: TGTGCCAGCAGTTTAGTAAGGGAGCGCCGGGAGCTGTTTTTT
CDR3aa: CASSLVRERRELFF